Below, 15 T cell receptor beta chains from the same sample are listed, as sequenced in a study of cytotoxic CD8 clonotypes in ibrutinib-treated CLL. Method: immunoSEQ multiplex PCR; TCRdb's copy keeps in-frame clones and lacks some. The table records approximately 100,000 clones, roughly 80% of them present only once. Sequenced here: PBMCs, sampled after 12 months of ibrutinib treatment. The receptors were gathered from a human donor with chronic lymphocytic leukemia.

This clone was detected only a few times. V gene TRBV7-2 combines with J gene TRBJ1-2; D not resolved. Trimming stripped 1 base from V and 4 bases from J, with 13 bases between. The V gene's germline CDR1 is SGHTA and CDR2 FQGNSA. The CDR3 consists of 15 residues. CDR3 sequence (DNA): TGTGCCAGCAGCTTAGGGCTGCGGGAGACCTATGGCTACACCTTC. It is translated as CASSLGLRETYGYTF.

The chain uses TRBV28 and TRBJ2-7, with a tentative D call TRBD1 (6 bases). Germline V gene lookup returns CDR1 MDHEN and CDR2 SYDVKM. V was shortened by 5 bases and J by 6 bases, with 14 bases between the two germline ends. The CDR3 sequence is 13 residues long. The CDR3 loop reads CASSQGHTGEQYF. The CDR3 DNA reads TGTGCCAGCAGTCAGGGACACACCGGCGAGCAGTACTTC.

This chain joins TRBV5-1 and TRBJ2-3; 8 bases match TRBD2. In germline, CDR1 is SGHRS, CDR2 YFSETQ. This CDR3 region has 15 residues. V dropped 6 bases and J dropped 6; count of bases not matched to a gene: 12. CDR3 amino acids: CASTRGGGLSDTQYF. CDR3 DNA: TGCGCCAGCACCCGCGGCGGGGGGTTGTCCGATACGCAGTATTTT.

The chain employs TRBV5-4 and TRBJ2-5; 7 nucleotides match TRBD1. This CDR3 has 17 residues. Germline CDR1 SGHNT, CDR2 YYREEE (reference sequence). Trimming removed 3 bases from V and 4 bases from J; junction bases left unmatched: 15. CDR3 amino acids: CASSSIVTGAGGETQYF. The CDR3 DNA sequence: TGTGCCAGCAGCTCTATTGTAACAGGGGCTGGGGGAGAGACCCAGTACTTC.

The chain joins TRBV7-3 to TRBJ2-1; possibly TRBD1 or TRBD2 for D (5 bases each). V lost 3 bases and J 0 bases, leaving 9 bases between the germline ends. This CDR3 is 15 amino acids long. Germline-derived CDR1 and CDR2 are SGHTA and FQGTGA. The CDR3 sequence: CASSLGGGSYNEQFF. The DNA for the CDR3 is TGTGCCAGCAGCTTGGGTGGGGGCTCCTACAATGAGCAGTTCTTC. The full variable domain, rest sourced from reference TRBV7-3 and TRBJ2-1, is GAGVSQTPSNKVTEKGKYVELRCDPISGHTALYWYRQSLGQGPEFLIYFQGTGAADDSGLPNDRFFAVRPEGSVSTLKIQRTERGDSAVYLCASSLGGGSYNEQFFGPGTRLTVL.

V is TRBV5-1 and J is TRBJ2-1, with TRBD2 identical over 9 bases. Losses at the gene ends were 4 bases for V and 4 bases for J; bases not matched to a gene: 9. CDR3 length equals 16 residues. CDR1 is SGHRS and CDR2 is YFSETQ in the germline V gene. The CDR3 DNA sequence: TGCGCCAGCAGCGGAGAAGCGGGGGGATCGTACAATGAGCAGTTCTTC. Protein: CASSGEAGGSYNEQFF.

The V gene is TRBV5-5, the J gene TRBJ1-1; D call uncertain. The V gene lost 0 bases and the J gene lost 1 base, with 10 bases spanning the gap. The CDR3 has 15 residues. CDR1 is SGHKS, CDR2 YYEKEE, per germline (reference sequence). Here the CDR3 DNA reads TGTGCCAGCAGCTTGGACGGACGTTCGAACACTGAAGCTTTCTTT. This translates into CASSLDGRSNTEAFF.

The rearrangement joins TRBV15 to TRBJ2-1, with D maybe TRBD1 (6 bases). Per germline, CDR1 LNHNV and CDR2 YYDKDF (reference sequence). The V gene lost 0 bases and the J gene lost 15 bases, with 15 bases spanning the gap. The CDR3 sequence is 13 residues long. The DNA of the CDR3 is TGTGCCACCAGCAGAGATGGTGAGGGACACCTGTTCTTC. Translating gives CATSRDGEGHLFF.

This chain links TRBV11-2 with TRBJ2-1; 9 positions match TRBD2. The J segment lost 2 bases and the V segment lost 3 bases, leaving 2 bases of the junction unmatched. The CDR3 consists of 15 residues. Germline CDR1 is SGHAT and CDR2 is FQNNGV. DNA for the CDR3: TGTGCCAGCAGCTTTAGCGGGGGAGCCTACAATGAGCAGTTCTTC. As protein: CASSFSGGAYNEQFF.

The V and J genes are TRBV6-5 and TRBJ2-7, with a possible D match to TRBD2 (7 bases). Between the trimmed V and J ends, which lost 7 bases and 2 bases, there was a span of 18 bases. This CDR3 is built from 15 residues. Germline-derived CDR1 and CDR2 are MNHEY and SVGAGI. CDR3 amino acids: CASKGRAGDTYEQYF. The CDR3 DNA reads as TGTGCCAGCAAGGGGAGGGCAGGGGACACCTACGAGCAGTACTTC.

The rearrangement joins TRBV25-1 to TRBJ2-1; D remains unclear. The CDR3 covers 11 residues. Trimming stripped 3 bases from V and 4 bases from J, with 1 base between. CDR1 is MGHDK, CDR2 SYGVNS, per germline. The CDR3: CASSEYNEQFF. The CDR3 DNA reads TGTGCCAGCAGTGAGTACAATGAGCAGTTCTTC.

This chain uses TRBV27 with TRBJ2-5; TRBD1 matches 7 bases. The CDR3 consists of 15 residues. The germline CDR1 and CDR2 sequences are MNHEY and SMNVEV (reference sequence). The trim removed 6 bases at V and 0 bases at J, leaving 7 bases unmatched. DNA of the CDR3: TGTGCCAGCAGCAAGGACAGGAAGTACCAAGAGACCCAGTACTTC. Protein product: CASSKDRKYQETQYF.

The CDR3 DNA is TGTGCCAGCAGTTTCGGCAGGGAGGGGACCCAGTACTTC. This encodes CASSFGREGTQYF. The chain uses TRBV6-5 and TRBJ2-5, with TRBD2 matching over 7 bases. Germline CDR1 and CDR2: MNHEY and SVGAGI. V lost 4 bases and J lost 7; bases outside the gene matches: 6. The CDR3 is 13 amino acids.

The chain employs TRBV10-3 and TRBJ2-2, with a possible D match to TRBD1 (5 bases). Germline V CDR1 and CDR2: ENHRY, SYGVKD. The CDR3 has 13 residues. V was shortened by 10 bases and J by 0 bases, with 9 bases between the two germline ends. The CDR3 spells CATDRSNTGELFF. The CDR3 DNA sequence: TGTGCCACCGACAGATCGAACACCGGGGAGCTGTTTTTT.

The gene calls are TRBV7-3 and TRBJ2-1, with 7 bases fitting TRBD1. Trimming took 2 bases from V and 4 from J; bases not matched to a gene: 8. Germline V lookup: CDR1 SGHTA, CDR2 FQGTGA. The CDR3 covers 16 residues. The CDR3 bases are TGTGCCAGCAGCTTAGGGACAAAGGGGGCATACAATGAGCAGTTCTTC. As protein: CASSLGTKGAYNEQFF.